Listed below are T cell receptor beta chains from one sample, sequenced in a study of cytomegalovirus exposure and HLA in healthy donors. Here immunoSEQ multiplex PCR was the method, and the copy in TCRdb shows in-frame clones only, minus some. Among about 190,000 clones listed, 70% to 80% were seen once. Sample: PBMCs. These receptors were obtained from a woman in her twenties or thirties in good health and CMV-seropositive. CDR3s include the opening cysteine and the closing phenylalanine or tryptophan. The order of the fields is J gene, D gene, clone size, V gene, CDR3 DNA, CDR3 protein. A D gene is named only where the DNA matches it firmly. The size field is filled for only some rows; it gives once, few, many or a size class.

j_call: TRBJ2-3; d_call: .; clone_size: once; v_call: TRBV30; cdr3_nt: TGTGCCTGGATTTACAGTAGCACAGATACGCAGTATTTT; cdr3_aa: CAWIYSSTDTQYF
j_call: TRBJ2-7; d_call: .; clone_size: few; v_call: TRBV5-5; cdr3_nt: TGTGCCAGCAGCTTGACAGTCACCTACGAGCAGTACTTC; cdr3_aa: CASSLTVTYEQYF
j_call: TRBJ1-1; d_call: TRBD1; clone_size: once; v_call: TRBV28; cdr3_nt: TGTGCCAGCAGTTTAAGGACAGGGGGCATCACTGAAGCTTTCTTT; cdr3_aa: CASSLRTGGITEAFF
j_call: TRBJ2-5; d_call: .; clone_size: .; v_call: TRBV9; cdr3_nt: TGTGCCAGCAGCGGCCACCACGGCAGGATAGAGACCCAGTACTTC; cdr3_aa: CASSGHHGRIETQYF
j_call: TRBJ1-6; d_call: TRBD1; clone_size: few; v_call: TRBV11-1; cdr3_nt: TGTGCCAGCAGCCGCATGACAGGGGGGAATTCACCCCTCCACTTT; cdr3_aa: CASSRMTGGNSPLHF
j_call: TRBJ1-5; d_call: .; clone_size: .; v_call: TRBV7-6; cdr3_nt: TGTGCTAGCAGCCCGGCTAGGGGTTCCAATCAGCCCCAGCATTTT; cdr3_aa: CASSPARGSNQPQHF
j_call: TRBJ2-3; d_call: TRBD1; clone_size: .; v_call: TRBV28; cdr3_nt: TGTGCCAGCGGAGCAGGGGGCGACCCCACAGATACGCAGTATTTT; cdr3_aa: CASGAGGDPTDTQYF
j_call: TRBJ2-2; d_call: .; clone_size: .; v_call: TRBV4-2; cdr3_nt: TGTGCCAGCAGCCAACTTTCTCAGGAGAACACCGGGGAGCTGTTTTTT; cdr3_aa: CASSQLSQENTGELFF
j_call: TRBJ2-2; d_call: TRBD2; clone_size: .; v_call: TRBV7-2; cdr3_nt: TGTGCCAGCAGCCGACGGGGGGTCGGGGAGCTGTTTTTT; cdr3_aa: CASSRRGVGELFF
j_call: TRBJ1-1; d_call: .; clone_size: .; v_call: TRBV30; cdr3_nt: TGTGCCCTTGGGGCAGGATTCCTTAGGGGGACTGAAGCTTTCTTT; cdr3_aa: CALGAGFLRGTEAFF
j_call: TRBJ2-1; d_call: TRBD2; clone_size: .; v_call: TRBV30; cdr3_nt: TGTGCCTGGACCGATAACATAAGAAGCGGGAGGCTTTACAATGAGCAGTTCTTC; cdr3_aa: CAWTDNIRSGRLYNEQFF
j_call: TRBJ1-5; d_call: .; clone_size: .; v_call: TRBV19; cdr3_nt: TGTGCCAGCCGTAACATCGGGGGGAATCAGCCCCAGCATTTT; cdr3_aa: CASRNIGGNQPQHF
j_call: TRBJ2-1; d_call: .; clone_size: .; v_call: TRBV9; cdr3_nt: TGTGCCAGCAGCGTTGGGACTGTGTACAATGAGCAGTTCTTC; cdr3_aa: CASSVGTVYNEQFF
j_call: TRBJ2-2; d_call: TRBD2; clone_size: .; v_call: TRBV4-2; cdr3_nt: TGTGCCAGCAGCCAAGGTCCCCGGACTAGCGGGAGGGGGGGCACCGGGGAGCTGTTTTTT; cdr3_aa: CASSQGPRTSGRGGTGELFF